This T cell receptor (beta chain) was retrieved from a study of OX40 agonist ivuxolimab in advanced cancers. Study-wide context: The costimulatory receptor OX40 (CD134) was targeted by ivuxolimab, a fully human IgG2 agonistic monoclonal antibody. Intravenous ivuxolimab was administered to patients every 2 weeks at six dose levels: 0.01, 0.1, 0.3, 1.5, 3 and 10 mg/kg. Of the approximately 54 patients in dose escalation, some 20 had hepatocellular carcinoma, about 15 had melanoma, 9 had renal cell carcinoma and 9 had head and neck cancer. In the dose-escalation cohort, approximately 82% of patients were male, and the mean age was around 60 years, with a range of about 20 to 90. Prior anti-PD-1, anti-PD-L1 or anti-CTLA-4 therapy was permitted, and 35% to 40% of dose-escalation patients had received checkpoint inhibitors. Three dose-escalation patients achieved partial responses, one with hepatocellular carcinoma and two with cutaneous melanoma. Peripheral TCRbeta sequencing was intended to test whether TCR sequence diversity was altered and clonal T-cell expansion was caused by ivuxolimab. The monotherapy dose-escalation portion (N of about 49 patients) of the phase I ivuxolimab trial is reported in the paper. Broad study findings and their caveats: The antigen specificity of the clonally expanded peripheral T cells was not determined. Partial responders in the 0.1-3.0 mg/kg groups had among the lowest normalized peripheral clonal expansion, especially among CD8+ T cells. At doses from 0.1 to 3.0 mg/kg, clonal expansion was seen in both CD4+ and CD8+ blood T cells between baseline and week 6. Low levels of normalized T-cell clonal expansion were also seen in some patients who did not respond. After ivuxolimab, more expanded clones were found on average in CD8+ T cells than in CD4+ T cells.

Concerning this clone: What antigen it recognizes has not been identified. No clone much larger than this one lies a single base away; base qualities are absent.

Its CDR3 holds 13 amino acids, cysteine through phenylalanine. The DNA shown is the 39-base CDR3, in frame from base 1. The V and J ends are trimmed by 7 bases and 2 bases, leaving 11 bases between them. Sequences LNHDA (CDR1) and SQIVND (CDR2) are obtained from the germline V gene (reference sequence). To sequence the TCRbeta CDR3 region, genomic DNA was isolated from the sorted cells. The immunoSEQ Assay was used to sequence the TCRbeta CDR3 regions. TCRdb mirrors the immuneACCESS table, restricted to in-frame sequences. Some clones are absent from its copies; in checked studies, under half trace to an unresolved V gene, and the reason for the others is unknown. Across this sample there are 30,000 to 45,000 clones, with 82% seen only once. The top ten constitute about 1.7% of the sample. The trial excluded patients who had a history of autoimmune disease or who were on systemic immunosuppression. In every dose cohort, peripheral blood was drawn for TCR sequencing at baseline, cycle 4 day 1, and cycle 7 day 1. Samples were obtained from an open-label, multicenter, first-in-human phase I dose-escalation trial of ivuxolimab. The trial enrolled adults with locally advanced or metastatic head and neck squamous cell, hepatocellular, melanoma or renal cell carcinoma. Before TCR sequencing, CD4+ and CD8+ T cells were separately sorted from peripheral blood.

The rearrangement joined TRBV19 to TRBJ1-2; TRBD1 is a possible D gene, resting on 5 matching bases. Here the sequenced sample was CD4+ or CD8+ T cells sorted from blood, taken in a trial of the OX40 agonist ivuxolimab. The receptor was derived from an adult with an advanced solid tumor such as melanoma, head and neck, liver or kidney cancer. The CDR3 region reads CASTRVGNYGYTF. The DNA sequence is given as TGTGCCAGTACCAGGGTGGGAAACTATGGCTACACCTTC. The CDR3 plus the reference TRBV19 and TRBJ1-2 genes for the other parts give the full variable domain: DGGITQSPKYLFRKEGQNVTLSCEQNLNHDAMYWYRQDPGQGLRLIYYSQIVNDFQKGDIAEGYSVSREKKESFPLTVTSAQKNPTAFYLCASTRVGNYGYTFGSGTRLTVV.